This T cell receptor beta chain was captured by sequencing in a study of cytomegalovirus exposure and HLA in healthy donors. Study summary: There were 90 million to 130 million unique TCR beta sequences, drawn from 180 million or so T cells, in an earlier analysis. Early released data comprised around 80 million unique TCRs from HLA-typed donors. Study conclusions and caveats: The study labeled 170 or so TCR beta chains cytomegalovirus-associated.

Turning to this clone: Its antigen is as yet unknown.

The PCR was carried out with 60 Vbeta primers and 13 Jbeta primers. Profiled with immunoSEQ multiplex PCR; TCRdb holds only in-frame clones, not every one. The sample includes 150,000 or so clones, about 64% of them seen just once. Sequencing input: PBMCs. The clonotype comes from a woman in her 30s in good health and CMV-seropositive.

The CDR3 DNA sequence: TGTGCCAGCAGCGCCTTGGGCGTTCACACAGATACGCAGTATTTT. Its protein product is CASSALGVHTDTQYF. V and J are TRBV2 and TRBJ2-3; no clear D gene. Trimming pared 6 bases from V and 2 bases from J, leaving 15 bases between. This CDR3 has 15 residues. Germline CDR1 is SNHLY and CDR2 is FYNNEI.